A single sample gave rise to the 2 T cell receptor beta chains below, sequenced in a study of cytomegalovirus exposure and HLA in healthy donors. Primers for the PCR totalled 60 Vbeta and 13 Jbeta. Repertoires were generated with immunoSEQ multiplex PCR, while TCRdb's copy carries only in-frame clones and drops some. The sample contains 90,000 to 95,000 clones, roughly 78% of which appear only once. Source material: PBMCs. These receptors all stem from a male donor in good health and CMV-seropositive.

The rearrangement uses TRBV6-1 and TRBJ2-7; 11 nucleotides agree with TRBD2. V trimming: 5 bases; J trimming: 3 bases; junction bases outside the gene matches: 3. The CDR3 is 14 amino acids. In germline, CDR1 is MNHNS, CDR2 SASEGT. This chain's CDR3 is CASSPLAGVYEQYF. Here the CDR3 DNA reads TGTGCCAGCAGTCCACTAGCGGGGGTCTACGAGCAGTACTTC.

The chain has TRBV28 and TRBJ1-5; TRBD1 might be the D (6 bases). The CDR3 contains 16 residues. The V gene lost 5 bases and the J gene lost 6 bases, with 20 bases spanning the gap. Germline V gene lookup returns CDR1 MDHEN and CDR2 SYDVKM. For the CDR3, the DNA is TGTGCCAGCAGTCCACCGGGGGGGCAGGGGCGTCAGCCCCAGCATTTT. Translation gives CASSPPGGQGRQPQHF.